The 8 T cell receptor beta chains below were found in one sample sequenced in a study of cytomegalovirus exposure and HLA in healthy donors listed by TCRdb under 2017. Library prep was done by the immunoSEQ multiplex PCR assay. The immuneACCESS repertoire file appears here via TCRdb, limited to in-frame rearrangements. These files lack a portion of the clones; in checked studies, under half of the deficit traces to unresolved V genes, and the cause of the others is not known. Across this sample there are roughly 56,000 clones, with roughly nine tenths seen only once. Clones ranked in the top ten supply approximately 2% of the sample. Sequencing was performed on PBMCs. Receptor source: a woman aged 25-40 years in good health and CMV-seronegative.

CDR3 amino acids: CASSEARASGSYEQYF. In nucleotides, the CDR3 is TGTGCCAGCAGTGAAGCTCGGGCGAGCGGATCCTACGAGCAGTACTTC. The V gene is TRBV6-1, the J gene TRBJ2-7; D is perhaps TRBD2 (5 bases). Per germline, CDR1 MNHNS and CDR2 SASEGT. Trimming took 0 bases from V and 1 from J, leaving 13 bases between them. The CDR3 length is 16 residues.

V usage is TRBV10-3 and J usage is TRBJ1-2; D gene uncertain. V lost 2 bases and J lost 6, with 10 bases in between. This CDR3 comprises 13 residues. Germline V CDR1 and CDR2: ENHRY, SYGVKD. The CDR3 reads CAISERRLDGYTF. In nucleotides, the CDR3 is TGTGCCATCAGTGAGAGGAGGTTAGATGGCTACACCTTC.

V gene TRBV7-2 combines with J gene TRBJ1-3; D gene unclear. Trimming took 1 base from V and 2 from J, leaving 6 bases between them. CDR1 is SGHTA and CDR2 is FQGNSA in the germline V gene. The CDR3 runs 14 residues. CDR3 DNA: TGTGCCAGCAGCTTAGGGAGTCCTGGAAACACCATATATTTT. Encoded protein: CASSLGSPGNTIYF.

CDR3: CASGSTSGSFNEQFF. DNA of the CDR3: TGTGCCAGCGGCTCGACTAGCGGGAGTTTCAATGAGCAGTTCTTC. V and J are TRBV2 and TRBJ2-1, with 12 nucleotides matching TRBD2. V dropped 8 bases and J dropped 6; count of bases not matched to a gene: 8. This CDR3 contains 15 residues. The germline CDR1 and CDR2 sequences are SNHLY and FYNNEI.

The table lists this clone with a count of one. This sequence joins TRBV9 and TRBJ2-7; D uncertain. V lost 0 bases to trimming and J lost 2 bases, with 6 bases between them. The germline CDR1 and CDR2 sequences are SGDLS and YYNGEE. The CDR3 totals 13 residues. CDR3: CASSVAVTYEQYF. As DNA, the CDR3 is TGTGCCAGCAGCGTAGCCGTAACCTACGAGCAGTACTTC.

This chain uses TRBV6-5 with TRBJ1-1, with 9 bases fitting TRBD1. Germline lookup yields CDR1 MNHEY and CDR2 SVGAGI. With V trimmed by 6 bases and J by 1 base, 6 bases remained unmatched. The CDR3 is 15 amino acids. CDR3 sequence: CASRPRDRANTEAFF. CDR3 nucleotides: TGTGCCAGCAGACCCCGGGACAGGGCGAACACTGAAGCTTTCTTT.

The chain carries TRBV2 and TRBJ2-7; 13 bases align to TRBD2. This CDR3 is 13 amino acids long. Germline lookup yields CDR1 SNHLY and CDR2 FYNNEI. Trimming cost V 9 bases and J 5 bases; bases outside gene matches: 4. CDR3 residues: CASRTSGSHEQYF. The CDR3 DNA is TGTGCCAGTAGGACTAGCGGGAGCCACGAGCAGTACTTC.

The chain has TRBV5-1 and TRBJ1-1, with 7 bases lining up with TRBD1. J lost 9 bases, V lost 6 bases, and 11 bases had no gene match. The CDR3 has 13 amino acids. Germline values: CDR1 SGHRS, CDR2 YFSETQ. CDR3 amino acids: CASMEGASLQAFF. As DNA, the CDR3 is TGCGCCAGCATGGAGGGGGCGAGTCTTCAAGCTTTCTTT.